These T cell receptor beta chains were read from a single sample in a study of cytomegalovirus exposure and HLA in healthy donors. Sequencing was performed with immunoSEQ multiplex PCR; in TCRdb, only in-frame clones are kept and a portion is missing. The data hold 100,000 to 150,000 clones, with less than 80% observed a single time. The sequenced sample was PBMCs. The receptor source for this set is a man aged 45 to 65 in good health and CMV-seronegative. Each CDR3 is given with its conserved first and last residue. Each record gives: J gene, D gene, clone size, V gene, CDR3 protein, CDR3 DNA. A D gene is named only where the DNA matches it firmly. The listing skips clone size in some rows; elsewhere it reads once, few, many or a size class.

TRBJ1-3 | . | . | TRBV6-1 | CASSEAVNSGNTIYF | TGTGCCAGCAGTGAGGCCGTTAACTCTGGAAACACCATATATTTT
TRBJ2-7 | . | . | TRBV18 | CASSPQTSYEQYF | TGTGCCAGCTCACCACAGACTTCGTACGAGCAGTACTTC
TRBJ2-1 | . | once | TRBV5-6 | CASSLNPSYNEQFF | TGTGCCAGCAGCCTAAATCCCTCCTACAATGAGCAGTTCTTC
TRBJ2-1 | TRBD2 | . | TRBV6-4 | CASSDSRAGGNEQFF | TGTGCCAGCAGTGACTCGAGAGCGGGGGGCAATGAGCAGTTCTTC
TRBJ1-1 | TRBD1 | . | TRBV7-9 | CASSYGQGEAFF | TGTGCCAGCAGCTACGGACAGGGGGAAGCTTTCTTT
TRBJ1-3 | TRBD1 | once | TRBV10-2 | CASSSGQGGNTIYF | TGCGCCAGCAGTTCGGGACAGGGGGGAAACACCATATATTTT
TRBJ1-6 | . | . | TRBV5-1 | CASSLGRGGYNSPLHF | TGCGCCAGCAGCTTGGGCAGGGGTGGCTATAATTCACCCCTCCACTTT
TRBJ2-4 | . | . | TRBV5-1 | CASSLVKEIGGIAKNIQYF | TGCGCCAGCAGCTTGGTAAAGGAAATAGGGGGAATAGCCAAAAACATTCAGTACTTC
TRBJ1-1 | . | . | TRBV9 | CASSVGTEGEAFF | TGTGCCAGCAGCGTAGGAACGGAGGGTGAAGCTTTCTTT
TRBJ2-2 | TRBD1 | . | TRBV4-1 | CASSQGGQGGTGELFF | TGCGCCAGCAGCCAGGGCGGACAGGGGGGAACCGGGGAGCTGTTTTTT
TRBJ2-1 | . | . | TRBV10-3 | CAISAEGERGEQFF | TGTGCCATCAGCGCCGAGGGGGAGAGGGGTGAGCAGTTCTTC
TRBJ2-5 | . | . | TRBV2 | CASSLQETQYF | TGTGCCAGCAGTCTCCAAGAGACCCAGTACTTC
TRBJ1-1 | . | . | TRBV5-1 | CASSQGLVDTEAFF | TGCGCCAGCAGCCAGGGGCTGGTAGACACTGAAGCTTTCTTT
TRBJ2-2 | . | . | TRBV10-1 | CASSPTFTGELFF | TGCGCCAGCAGTCCGACATTCACCGGGGAGCTGTTTTTT
TRBJ1-2 | . | . | TRBV25-1 | CASSEQKGPYGYTF | TGTGCCAGCAGTGAGCAGAAGGGGCCATATGGCTACACCTTC
TRBJ2-4 | TRBD2 | once | TRBV4-1 | CASSQGLAGGPSKNIQYF | TGCGCCAGCAGCCAAGGGCTAGCGGGGGGGCCGTCCAAAAACATTCAGTACTTC
TRBJ2-2 | . | few | TRBV7-6 | CASSFQGIDTGELFF | TGTGCCAGCAGCTTTCAGGGTATTGACACCGGGGAGCTGTTTTTT
TRBJ1-4 | . | . | TRBV7-7 | CASSSGTNEKLFF | TGTGCCAGCAGCTCCGGGACTAATGAAAAACTGTTTTTT
TRBJ1-4 | TRBD1 | . | TRBV7-3 | CASSSTGVRKLFF | TGTGCCAGCAGCTCGACAGGGGTCCGAAAACTGTTTTTT
TRBJ1-1 | . | . | TRBV19 | CASRPPGRNTEAFF | TGTGCCAGTCGCCCCCCGGGTAGGAATACTGAAGCTTTCTTT
TRBJ2-3 | TRBD2 | . | TRBV5-1 | CASSSNSGGPTDTQYF | TGCGCCAGCAGCTCCAATAGCGGGGGGCCCACAGATACGCAGTATTTT
TRBJ1-4 | TRBD1 | . | TRBV5-1 | CASSSDRDVEKLFF | TGCGCCAGCAGCTCCGACAGGGATGTTGAAAAACTGTTTTTT